These T cell receptor beta chains were read from a single sample in a study of blood T cell repertoires in COVID-19. Data came from immunoSEQ multiplex PCR; TCRdb stores just in-frame clones and leaves some out. Of under 200,000 clones listed, more than 70% are singletons. The sequenced sample was peripheral blood. These receptors originate from a man in his forties or fifties who had recovered from COVID-19. The CDR3 runs from the conserved cysteine through the conserved F or W. Each record gives: clone size, D gene, J gene, V gene, CDR3 DNA, CDR3 protein. A D gene is named only where the DNA matches it firmly. The listing skips clone size in some rows; elsewhere it reads once, few, many or a size class.

. . TRBJ1-1 TRBV6-5 TGTGCCAGCAGTCCGGAGGGCACTGAAGCTTTCTTT CASSPEGTEAFF
. TRBD1 TRBJ1-1 TRBV2 TGTGCCGCAAAGGGCGGGACAGGGGGCCAGAACACTGAAGCTTTCTTT CAAKGGTGGQNTEAFF
. . TRBJ2-2 TRBV7-3 TGTGCCAGCAGCCAAATAGAGGGATCGACCGGGGAGCTGTTTTTT CASSQIEGSTGELFF
. . TRBJ1-2 TRBV7-3 TGTGCCAGCAGCTTTACTAGTGGCGCCATATATGGCTACACCTTC CASSFTSGAIYGYTF
. . TRBJ2-2 TRBV10-3 TGTGCCATCAGTGAAGGAGGGGGCGCGTACACCGGGGAGCTGTTTTTT CAISEGGGAYTGELFF
. . TRBJ1-4 TRBV18 TGTGCCAGCTCAAGAAGACAGGAAACAGGGGAAAAACTGTTTTTT CASSRRQETGEKLFF
. TRBD1 TRBJ1-6 TRBV28 TGTGCCAGCAGTTTTCGGACAGGAGATAATTCACCCCTCCACTTT CASSFRTGDNSPLHF
once TRBD1 TRBJ1-2 TRBV5-6 TGTGCCAGCAGCGGATTAGGGGGCCACTATGGCTACACCTTC CASSGLGGHYGYTF
once TRBD1 TRBJ2-1 TRBV2 TGTGCCAGCAGTCCCGACAGGGCGGGCTACAATGAGCAGTTCTTC CASSPDRAGYNEQFF
. TRBD2 TRBJ2-5 TRBV6-2/TRBV6-3 TGTGCCAGCAGTTTTGAAGGATCCGCGACTAGCGGGAAAGGGGACCAAGAGACCCAGTACTTC CASSFEGSATSGKGDQETQYF
. TRBD1 TRBJ1-2 TRBV6-1 TGTGCCAGCAGTGAAGGACAGGGGGGATACTATGGCTACACCTTC CASSEGQGGYYGYTF
. . TRBJ1-5 TRBV7-9 TGTGCCAGCAGCTTAGCGGGCAGGGGTTTACAGCCCCAGCATTTT CASSLAGRGLQPQHF
. TRBD2 TRBJ2-7 TRBV5-1 TGCGCCAGCAGCCAAGGAGGACTAGCTGCCTCGGTCGAGCAGTACTTC CASSQGGLAASVEQYF
. TRBD1 TRBJ2-1 TRBV5-1 TGCGCCAGCAGCTTGGGTTGGACAGGGGGAAACAATGAGCAGTTCTTC CASSLGWTGGNNEQFF
. . TRBJ2-3 TRBV11-2 TGTGCCAGCAGCTTAGGCAGGTTAAGCACAGATACGCAGTATTTT CASSLGRLSTDTQYF
once . TRBJ2-1 TRBV25-1 TGTGCCAGCAGTCCCAGGATAAATGAGCAGTTCTTC CASSPRINEQFF
. . TRBJ1-5 TRBV6-5 TGTGCCAGCAAAAGGGAGAGCAATCAGCCCCAGCATTTT CASKRESNQPQHF